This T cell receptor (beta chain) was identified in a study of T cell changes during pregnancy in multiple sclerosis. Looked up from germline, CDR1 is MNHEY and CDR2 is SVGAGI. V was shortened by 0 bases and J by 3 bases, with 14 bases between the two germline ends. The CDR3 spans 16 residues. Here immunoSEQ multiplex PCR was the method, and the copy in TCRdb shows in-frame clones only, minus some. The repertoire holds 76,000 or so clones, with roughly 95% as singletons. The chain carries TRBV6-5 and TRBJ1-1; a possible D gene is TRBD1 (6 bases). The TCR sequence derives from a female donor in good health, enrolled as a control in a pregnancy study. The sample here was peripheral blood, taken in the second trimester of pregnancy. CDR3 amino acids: CASSYSLRGTDTEAFF. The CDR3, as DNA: TGTGCCAGCAGTTACTCGTTGAGGGGGACGGACACTGAAGCTTTCTTT.